The 25 T cell receptor beta chains below come from one sample, sequenced in a study of T cell responses to AZD1222 COVID-19 vaccine (dated by TCRdb to the early 2020s). The sample's time point, from its label and the paper: baseline before first vaccination. The library relied on the immunoSEQ multiplex PCR assay. The immuneACCESS repertoire file appears here via TCRdb, limited to in-frame rearrangements. These files lack a portion of the clones; in checked studies, under half of the deficit traces to unresolved V genes, and the cause of the others is not known. In all, the sample holds fewer than 200,000 clones, and 80% to 95% of those were seen once. The ten largest make up 1.6% of the sample. Sample: peripheral blood, taken on day 0 of AZD1222 vaccination. These receptors all stem from an adult in good health.

The genes are TRBV10-1 and TRBJ2-7, with 7 bases identical to TRBD1. The germline gives CDR1 WNHNN, CDR2 SYGVQD (reference sequence). J gave up 0 bases and V 0 bases, and 5 bases lay outside the gene matches. The CDR3 length is 16 residues. CDR3 protein: CASSESLGQVSYEQYF. CDR3 nucleotide sequence: TGCGCCAGCAGTGAGTCCCTCGGACAGGTCTCCTACGAGCAGTACTTC.

The chain employs TRBV25-1 and TRBJ1-2, with TRBD1 matching over 7 bases. V trimming: 1 base; J trimming: 8 bases; junction bases outside the gene matches: 7. The CDR3 sequence is 14 residues long. Germline-derived CDR1 and CDR2 are MGHDK and SYGVNS. CDR3 DNA: TGTGCCAGCAGTGAATCGGGACAGCTCGGGGGCTACACCTTC. Protein product: CASSESGQLGGYTF.

The chain uses TRBV20-1 and TRBJ1-5, with 11 nucleotides matching TRBD1. This CDR3 has 17 amino acids. Losses at the gene ends were 3 bases for V and 3 bases for J; bases not matched to a gene: 10. The germline CDR1 and CDR2 sequences are DFQATT and SNEGSKA (reference sequence). The CDR3 here is CSASVFGTGGFNQPQHF. The CDR3 coding sequence is TGCAGTGCTAGTGTCTTTGGGACAGGGGGATTCAATCAGCCCCAGCATTTT.

This chain uses TRBV5-1 with TRBJ2-2; TRBD1 or TRBD2 may be the D gene (6 bases each). Trimming pared 5 bases from V and 0 bases from J, leaving 11 bases between. Germline CDR1 reads SGHRS; CDR2 reads YFSETQ. The CDR3 contains 15 residues. The CDR3 region is CASRRGDPNTGELFF. CDR3 DNA: TGCGCCAGCAGAAGGGGGGACCCGAACACCGGGGAGCTGTTTTTT.

The chain carries TRBV12-3 or TRBV12-4 and TRBJ1-1, with D hard to call. Trimming stripped 5 bases from V and 3 bases from J, with 10 bases between. There are 13 residues in the CDR3. CDR3 sequence: CASSLYRYTEAFF. DNA of the CDR3: TGTGCCAGCAGTCTGTACAGATACACTGAAGCTTTCTTT.

The J gene is TRBJ1-2, the V gene TRBV9, with 7 bases fitting TRBD1. Germline loops: CDR1 SGDLS, CDR2 YYNGEE. The V segment lost 4 bases and the J segment 3 bases; nucleotides outside the gene matches: 9. CDR3 size: 15 residues. The CDR3 nucleotides read TGTGCCAGCAGCCCCCAGGGGGGGGCTCACTATGGCTACACCTTC. This codes for CASSPQGGAHYGYTF.

The genes are TRBV7-9 and TRBJ1-1, with D possibly matching TRBD1 (6 bases). Deletions cut 6 bases from V and 5 bases from J, with 13 bases between. The germline V gene encodes CDR1 SEHNR and CDR2 FQNEAQ (reference sequence). This CDR3 is built from 13 residues. The CDR3 DNA is TGTGCCAGCAGTACTACAGGGCTGACTGAAGCTTTCTTT. As protein: CASSTTGLTEAFF.

V gene TRBV27 combines with J gene TRBJ1-1; 8 bases line up with TRBD1. Losses at the gene ends were 5 bases for V and 0 bases for J; bases not matched to a gene: 8. The germline CDR1 and CDR2 sequences are MNHEY and SMNVEV (reference sequence). The CDR3 runs 16 residues. CDR3 protein: CASSPPGQGMNTEAFF. DNA of the CDR3: TGTGCCAGCAGTCCCCCCGGACAGGGTATGAACACTGAAGCTTTCTTT.

V is TRBV9 and J is TRBJ2-6, with TRBD1 as a possible D gene (6 bases). The CDR3 is 17 amino acids. In germline, CDR1 is SGDLS, CDR2 YYNGEE. V lost 0 bases and J 4 bases, leaving 14 bases between the germline ends. CDR3 bases: TGTGCCAGCAGCGTAGACCCAGGGGCCGCAGGGGCCAACGTCCTGACTTTC. It translates to CASSVDPGAAGANVLTF.

This clone was seen only once. The gene calls are TRBV27 and TRBJ2-2; TRBD2 matches 10 bases. The CDR3 totals 16 residues. Germline-derived CDR1 and CDR2 are MNHEY and SMNVEV (reference sequence). V lost 5 bases, J lost 4 bases, and 7 bases stayed unmatched. The CDR3 here is CASSPSGRSGTGELFF. CDR3 DNA sequence: TGTGCCAGCAGTCCTAGCGGGAGATCGGGCACCGGGGAGCTGTTTTTT.

CDR3 nucleotide sequence: TGTGCCAGCAGCCAAAACAGGGTAGTTAGGGAGCTGTTTTTT. This translates into CASSQNRVVRELFF. This chain links TRBV6-6 with TRBJ2-2; perhaps TRBD1 as D (6 bases). CDR1 is MNHNY, CDR2 SVGAGI, per germline (reference sequence). V lost 6 bases and J lost 9, with 17 bases in between. This CDR3 spans 14 amino acids.

V gene TRBV6-6 combines with J gene TRBJ1-1; 8 bases fit TRBD1. Germline assignment: CDR1 MNHNY and CDR2 SVGAGI (reference sequence). V lost 4 bases and J lost 10; bases outside the gene matches: 14. The CDR3 extends over 15 amino acids. The CDR3 reads CASSSPPGQGIRAFF. CDR3 coding DNA: TGTGCCAGCAGTTCTCCGCCCGGACAGGGAATTCGAGCTTTCTTT.

Concerning this clone: Other DNA sequences within the sample encode an identical CDR3. V gene TRBV29-1 combines with J gene TRBJ2-7, with TRBD1 matching over 8 bases. This CDR3 contains 13 residues. CDR1 and CDR2 (germline): SQVTM, ANQGSEA. V shed 4 bases, J shed 5 bases, and the junction held 7 bases outside the gene matches. CDR3 sequence reads: CSVVGQGAHEQYF. The CDR3 region has the DNA TGCAGCGTTGTAGGGCAGGGGGCTCACGAGCAGTACTTC.

The V gene is TRBV7-8, the J gene TRBJ1-2; no clear D gene. CDR1 and CDR2 (germline): SGHVS, FQNEAQ. The CDR3 has 13 residues. With 3 bases removed from V and 3 bases from J, the gap between germline ends came to 8 bases. The CDR3 DNA reads as TGTGCCAGCAGCTTCAACATCCACTATGGCTACACCTTC. It specifies CASSFNIHYGYTF.

The rearrangement uses TRBV6-4 and TRBJ1-4, with D unresolved. The CDR3 consists of 17 residues. CDR1 is MRHNA and CDR2 is SNTAGT in the germline V gene. V lost 0 bases, J lost 0 bases, and 11 bases lay in between. In DNA, the CDR3 is TGTGCCAGCAGTGACTCGAAGGGAGTTGCAACTAATGAAAAACTGTTTTTT. This sequence encodes CASSDSKGVATNEKLFF.

This sequence joins TRBV7-9 and TRBJ2-1; 7 bases are shared with TRBD2. The length of the CDR3 is 18 residues. Germline V lookup: CDR1 SEHNR, CDR2 FQNEAQ (reference sequence). V was clipped by 5 bases and J by 4 bases; unmatched bases: 17. CDR3: CASSLTPLRGAGYNEQFF. The CDR3 bases are TGTGCCAGCAGCCTTACCCCCCTCCGAGGAGCGGGGTACAATGAGCAGTTCTTC.

The rearrangement joins TRBV18 to TRBJ1-1, with no clear D. The CDR3 totals 14 residues. CDR1 and CDR2 (germline): KGHSH, LQKENI. V dropped 1 base and J dropped 2 bases, with 8 bases sitting between them. This CDR3 is CASSPRPSNTEAFF. The CDR3, as DNA: TGTGCCAGCTCACCACGTCCATCTAACACTGAAGCTTTCTTT.

The V and J genes are TRBV10-3 and TRBJ1-1, with 7 bases lining up with TRBD1. The CDR3 runs to 13 residues. Germline V gene lookup returns CDR1 ENHRY and CDR2 SYGVKD. Losses at the gene ends were 10 bases for V and 1 base for J; bases not matched to a gene: 6. The CDR3 is CATGEGANTEAFF. Here the CDR3 DNA reads TGTGCCACGGGGGAGGGGGCGAACACTGAAGCTTTCTTT.

The chain combines TRBV18 with TRBJ1-5, with no clear D. Germline V gene sequence: CDR1 KGHSH, CDR2 LQKENI. V was cut by 1 base and J by 7 bases, with 14 bases left in between. The CDR3 length is 15 residues. CDR3 protein: CASSPQTGSEQPQHF. For the CDR3, the DNA is TGTGCCAGCTCACCACAGACGGGGTCAGAACAGCCCCAGCATTTT.

This clone has a single count. The V gene is TRBV5-6, the J gene TRBJ1-5; 7 nucleotides agree with TRBD1. This CDR3 region has 14 residues. V was clipped by 3 bases and J by 4 bases; unmatched bases: 4. The germline V gene encodes CDR1 SGHDT and CDR2 YYEEEE. As DNA, the CDR3 is TGTGCCAGCAGCTCTAGGACAGGTAATCAGCCCCAGCATTTT. Protein: CASSSRTGNQPQHF.

The rearrangement uses TRBV30 and TRBJ1-6; perhaps TRBD1 as D (5 bases). V lost 8 bases to trimming and J lost 1 base, with 21 bases between them. Germline V lookup: CDR1 GTSNPN, CDR2 SVGIG (reference sequence). This CDR3 is 17 amino acids long. The CDR3 spells CAAESPGLGSYNSPLHF. The DNA of the CDR3 is TGTGCCGCCGAATCACCAGGGTTGGGTTCCTATAATTCACCCCTCCACTTT. Variable domain in full (rest from reference TRBV30 and TRBJ1-6): SQTIHQWPATLVQPVGSPLSLECTVEGTSNPNLYWYRQAAGRGLQLLFYSVGIGQISSEVPQNLSASRPQDRQFILSSKKLLLSDSGFYLCAAESPGLGSYNSPLHFGNGTRLTVT.

This chain joins TRBV6-6 and TRBJ2-1; 8 nucleotides agree with TRBD1. This CDR3 contains 14 residues. V was clipped by 8 bases and J by 3 bases; unmatched bases: 6. Per the germline V gene, CDR1 is MNHNY and CDR2 is SVGAGI (reference sequence). CDR3 protein: CASHPDRGYNEQFF. CDR3 in DNA: TGTGCCAGCCACCCCGACAGGGGCTACAATGAGCAGTTCTTC.

The chain couples TRBV11-2 to TRBJ2-2, with D possibly being TRBD2 (6 bases). Germline V CDR1 and CDR2: SGHAT, FQNNGV. Trimming cost V 0 bases and J 0 bases, with 14 bases left between them. The CDR3 loop spans 18 amino acids. CDR3 protein: CASSLDVRSGTNTGELFF. The CDR3 nucleotides are TGTGCCAGCAGCTTAGATGTGCGTAGCGGAACGAACACCGGGGAGCTGTTTTTT.

This clone was observed a single time. V is TRBV10-3 and J is TRBJ2-7; no clear D. CDR3 length equals 14 residues. Germline V CDR1 and CDR2: ENHRY, SYGVKD. V was pared by 0 bases and J by 6 bases, with 12 bases between. The CDR3: CAISESTGVGEQYF. The CDR3 nucleotides read TGTGCCATCAGTGAGTCGACTGGGGTTGGCGAGCAGTACTTC.

The chain has TRBV3-1 (or the pseudogene TRBV3-2) and TRBJ2-2, with unresolved D. Looked up from germline, CDR1 is LGHDT and CDR2 is YNNKEL (reference sequence). V gave up 3 bases and J gave up 6 bases, with 2 bases separating them. The CDR3 loop spans 11 amino acids. The CDR3 loop is CASSQAGELFF. The CDR3 nucleotides are TGTGCCAGCAGCCAGGCCGGGGAGCTGTTTTTT.